This TCR beta chain was captured by sequencing in a study of T cell responses to AZD1222 COVID-19 vaccine. Note on this clone: Its antigen remains unknown.

The CDR3 has 15 amino acids. Deletions cut 2 bases from V and 4 bases from J, with 14 bases between. Germline V gene lookup returns CDR1 KGHSH and CDR2 LQKENI. The repertoire was sequenced with immunoSEQ multiplex PCR; TCRdb's copy has only in-frame clones and lacks some. The sample carries approximately 150,000 clones, approximately 89% recorded once. Notes on the study in general: Regions 160-218 and 743-854 dominated among vaccine-associated CD4 TCRs spanning spike. Clonal diversity was possibly underestimated; the donors were predominantly white British and more often female.

This TCR derives from an adult who received the AZD1222 COVID-19 vaccine. The specimen was peripheral blood, collected 28 days after the second AZD1222 dose. The rearrangement uses TRBV18 and TRBJ2-5; D not resolved. The CDR3 loop is CASSPSVRPGETQYF. The CDR3 DNA is TGTGCCAGCTCACCATCCGTTCGTCCGGGAGAGACCCAGTACTTC.